The 18 T cell receptor beta chains reported below all come from one sample, sequenced in a study of siplizumab effects on memory and regulatory T cells. Sequencing used immunoSEQ multiplex PCR; TCRdb keeps in-frame clones, though not all of them. The table includes about 120,000 clones, roughly 93% detected once. The source material was non-Treg CD4+ T cells sorted from blood. These receptors all stem from a human donor in good health.

The V gene is TRBV27, the J gene TRBJ2-2, with D hard to call. Trimming removed 4 bases at V and 2 bases at J, with 8 bases between. There are 14 residues in the CDR3. Germline-derived CDR1 and CDR2 are MNHEY and SMNVEV (reference sequence). The CDR3 DNA is TGTGCCAGCAGTTGGGCAGGCAACACCGGGGAGCTGTTTTTT. It encodes CASSWAGNTGELFF.

The V call is TRBV5-6, the J call TRBJ2-2; 7 bases are shared with TRBD2. The V segment lost 6 bases and the J segment 6 bases; nucleotides outside the gene matches: 2. The CDR3 extends over 12 amino acids. CDR1 and CDR2 (germline): SGHDT, YYEEEE. The CDR3 sequence: CASTRGAGELFF. In DNA, the CDR3 is TGTGCCAGCACCCGGGGGGCCGGGGAGCTGTTTTTT.

J is TRBJ1-4 and V is TRBV7-2; no firm D call. The CDR3 has 13 residues. V was pared by 5 bases and J by 8 bases, with 12 bases between. Germline V gene data show CDR1 as SGHTA and CDR2 as FQGNSA. The CDR3, as DNA: TGTGCCAGCAGCAGACGGACCCGGGAAAAACTGTTTTTT. It specifies CASSRRTREKLFF.

This clone occurred once. The chain uses TRBV5-4 and TRBJ2-3; 7 bases line up with TRBD2. The CDR3 runs 16 residues. The junction had 8 bases not matched to a gene; V was cut back by 3 bases and J by 1 base. In germline, CDR1 is SGHNT, CDR2 YYREEE (reference sequence). CDR3 DNA sequence: TGTGCCAGCAGCTCCGATCTACGGGGGGGCACAGATACGCAGTATTTT. Translation: CASSSDLRGGTDTQYF.

V usage is TRBV7-9 and J usage is TRBJ2-3, with 11 bases matching TRBD2. Germline assignment: CDR1 SEHNR and CDR2 FQNEAQ (reference sequence). The CDR3 is 14 residues long. V trimming: 7 bases; J trimming: 6 bases; junction bases outside the gene matches: 6. The CDR3 nucleotides read TGTGCCAGCACCCTAGCGGGGGGTGCGGATACGCAGTATTTT. Protein product: CASTLAGGADTQYF.

The CDR3 loop is CASTIGGGPYYGYTF. In DNA, the CDR3 is TGTGCCAGCACCATAGGGGGCGGACCCTACTATGGCTACACCTTC. The V gene is TRBV6-4, the J gene TRBJ1-2; TRBD1 matches 7 bases. The length of the CDR3 is 15 residues. Germline trimming cut 7 bases from V and 3 bases from J; bases unmatched to any gene: 11. From germline, CDR1 is MRHNA and CDR2 SNTAGT.

The chain joins TRBV11-3 to TRBJ2-3; D not resolved. This CDR3 has 13 amino acids. Trimming cost V 1 base and J 4 bases, with 6 bases left between them. Germline-derived CDR1 and CDR2 are SGHNT and YENEEA. CDR3 DNA: TGTGCCAGCAGCTTAGGAAGATCAGATACGCAGTATTTT. This sequence encodes CASSLGRSDTQYF.

The chain uses TRBV29-1 and TRBJ2-3, with 9 bases identical to TRBD1. V was pared by 8 bases and J by 1 base, with 7 bases of the junction left unmatched. Germline V lookup: CDR1 SQVTM, CDR2 ANQGSEA. The CDR3 totals 14 residues. CDR3 DNA sequence: TGCAGCTACGTGGGACAGGGCGGCACAGATACGCAGTATTTT. Encoded protein: CSYVGQGGTDTQYF.

This clone was seen only a few times. This chain links TRBV7-2 with TRBJ1-2; 7 bases are shared with TRBD1. This CDR3 region has 12 residues. Germline V gives CDR1 SGHTA, CDR2 FQGNSA. After removal of 3 bases from V and 7 bases from J, the junction contained 2 bases not matched to a gene. The CDR3 region is CASSFNRGGYTF. The CDR3 DNA sequence: TGTGCCAGCAGCTTCAACAGGGGTGGCTACACCTTC.

The chain combines TRBV6-5 with TRBJ1-2; no definite D call. The CDR3 consists of 11 residues. Deletions cut 2 bases from V and 8 bases from J, with 6 bases between. Per the germline V gene, CDR1 is MNHEY and CDR2 is SVGAGI. The CDR3 nucleotides are TGTGCCAGCAGTTACATGGGAGGCTACACCTTC. Protein sequence: CASSYMGGYTF.

This clone was seen just once. The chain employs TRBV29-1 and TRBJ1-2, with TRBD1 matching over 10 bases. Germline CDR1 SQVTM, CDR2 ANQGSEA. The CDR3 runs to 13 residues. The V segment lost 4 bases and the J segment 5 bases; nucleotides outside the gene matches: 4. As DNA, the CDR3 is TGCAGCGTTGCGACAGGGGGCTTTTATGGCTACACCTTC. It is translated as CSVATGGFYGYTF.

This clone showed up just once. This rearrangement joins TRBV25-1 to TRBJ1-2; D is perhaps TRBD1 (5 bases). This CDR3 spans 13 amino acids. V was trimmed by 3 bases and J by 1 base, leaving 6 bases between them. Germline loops: CDR1 MGHDK, CDR2 SYGVNS. This chain's CDR3 is CASSEGLNYGYTF. CDR3 in DNA: TGTGCCAGCAGTGAGGGACTTAACTATGGCTACACCTTC.

This chain connects TRBV29-1 to TRBJ2-1, with TRBD1 matching 9 bases. The CDR3 loop spans 15 amino acids. Germline V gene data show CDR1 as SQVTM and CDR2 as ANQGSEA. After removal of 2 bases from V and 2 bases from J, the junction contained 4 bases not matched to a gene. CDR3 region: CSVEPGQGPYNEQFF. In DNA form, the CDR3 reads TGCAGCGTTGAACCGGGACAGGGACCCTACAATGAGCAGTTCTTC.

This chain connects TRBV4-1 to TRBJ1-2; tentatively, D is TRBD1 (5 bases). Germline V gives CDR1 MGHRA, CDR2 YSYEKL. V lost 0 bases and J 1 base, leaving 9 bases between the germline ends. The CDR3 is made up of 15 amino acids. The CDR3 spells CASSQDRQFNYGYTF. The CDR3 bases are TGCGCCAGCAGCCAAGATAGACAGTTTAACTATGGCTACACCTTC.

The rearrangement links TRBV7-8 to TRBJ1-1; weak D call: TRBD1 (5 bases). The CDR3 sequence is 14 residues long. Trimming pared 5 bases from V and 4 bases from J, leaving 14 bases between. Germline V gives CDR1 SGHVS, CDR2 FQNEAQ. CDR3 protein: CASSLSSGSTEAFF. The CDR3 region has the DNA TGTGCCAGCAGCCTTTCCTCAGGGAGCACTGAAGCTTTCTTT.

The chain has TRBV18 and TRBJ2-7; D is unresolved. Trimming took off 1 base at V and 4 bases at J, with 11 bases between the two ends. Germline V gives CDR1 KGHSH, CDR2 LQKENI. CDR3 size: 14 residues. The CDR3 region is CASSPRHQIYEQYF. CDR3 in DNA: TGTGCCAGCTCACCACGGCACCAGATATACGAGCAGTACTTC.

The chain uses TRBV9 and TRBJ2-1; D possibly corresponds to TRBD2 (5 bases). V shed 4 bases and J shed 0 bases, with 14 bases lying between them. Per germline, CDR1 SGDLS and CDR2 YYNGEE. The CDR3 has 16 amino acids. The CDR3 region is CASSPRAGSSYNEQFF. The CDR3 DNA is TGTGCCAGCAGCCCCCGGGCGGGTAGCTCCTACAATGAGCAGTTCTTC.

This chain links TRBV2 with TRBJ1-1; 9 bases agree with TRBD1. This CDR3 contains 14 residues. The junction had 6 bases not matched to a gene; V was cut back by 7 bases and J by 3 bases. Germline CDR1 reads SNHLY; CDR2 reads FYNNEI. CDR3 nucleotide sequence: TGTGCCAGCAACTATAGGACAGGGGACACTGAAGCTTTCTTT. It translates to CASNYRTGDTEAFF.